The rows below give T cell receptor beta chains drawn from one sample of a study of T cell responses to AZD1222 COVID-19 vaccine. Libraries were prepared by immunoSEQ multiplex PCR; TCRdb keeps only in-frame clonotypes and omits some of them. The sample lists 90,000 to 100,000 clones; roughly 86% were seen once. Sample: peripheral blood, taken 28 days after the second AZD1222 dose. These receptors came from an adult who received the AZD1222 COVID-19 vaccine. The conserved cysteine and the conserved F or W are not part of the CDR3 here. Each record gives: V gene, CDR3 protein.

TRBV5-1	ASSLGLVGELF
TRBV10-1	ASSEGLASDHEQF
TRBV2	ASSEGRPNTGELF
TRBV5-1	ASSNPDGYNEQF
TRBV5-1	ASSASLSWGATEAF
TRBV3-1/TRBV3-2	ASSHLSGGAAF
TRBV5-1	ASSLQPDTGELF
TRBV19	ASSIGSGRGNEQF
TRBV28	ASMESSYNEQF
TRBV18	ASSRPDRISRGELF
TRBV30	AWSSIRGNEKLF
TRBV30	AWSVQLWGATGELF
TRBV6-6	ASSYRQGTEAF
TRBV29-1	SVDSHSLNNEQF
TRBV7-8	ASSPHRTIQPQH
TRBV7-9	ASSPALAEFYEQY
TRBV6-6	ASSPPGAYPGRWENTEAF
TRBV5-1	ASSPGQPNTEAF